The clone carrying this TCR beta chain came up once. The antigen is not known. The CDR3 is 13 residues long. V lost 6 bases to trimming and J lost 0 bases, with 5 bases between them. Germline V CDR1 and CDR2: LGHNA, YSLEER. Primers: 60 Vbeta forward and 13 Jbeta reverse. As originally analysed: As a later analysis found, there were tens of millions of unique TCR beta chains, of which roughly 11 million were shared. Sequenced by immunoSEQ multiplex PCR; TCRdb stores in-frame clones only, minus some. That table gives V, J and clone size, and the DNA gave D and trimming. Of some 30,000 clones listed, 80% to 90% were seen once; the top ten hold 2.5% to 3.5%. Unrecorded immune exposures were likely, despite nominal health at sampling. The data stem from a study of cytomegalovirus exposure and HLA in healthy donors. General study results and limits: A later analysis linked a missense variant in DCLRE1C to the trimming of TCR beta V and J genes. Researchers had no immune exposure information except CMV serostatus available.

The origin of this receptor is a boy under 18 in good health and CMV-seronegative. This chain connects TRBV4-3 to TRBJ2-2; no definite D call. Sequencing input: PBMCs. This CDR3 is CASRQANTGELFF. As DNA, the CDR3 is TGCGCCAGCAGGCAGGCGAACACCGGGGAGCTGTTTTTT.